This T cell receptor beta chain is from a study of cytotoxic CD8 clonotypes in ibrutinib-treated CLL. In the study overall: Response samples were taken after a median around 11 months of treatment, range 6 to 36.

The V and J ends lost 1 base and 2 bases respectively, with 11 bases between them. Germline-derived CDR1 and CDR2 are SQVTM and ANQGSEA. The CDR3 is made up of 14 amino acids. TCRdb's table, derived via immunoSEQ multiplex PCR, lists solely in-frame clones and lacks some. The repertoire holds around 70,000 clones, with 90% as singletons. This TCR derives from a human donor with chronic lymphocytic leukemia. This material consisted of PBMCs, taken after 12 months of ibrutinib treatment. The chain employs TRBV29-1 and TRBJ2-5; D possibly corresponds to TRBD1 (5 bases). As DNA, the CDR3 is TGCAGCGTTGAAGGTCCTACAGGTCAAGAGACCCAGTACTTC. This encodes CSVEGPTGQETQYF.